The sequence of this T cell receptor beta chain was determined in a study of cytomegalovirus exposure and HLA in healthy donors. TCRdb's copy holds only in-frame clones and misses some; the assay was immunoSEQ multiplex PCR. This table holds 120,000 to 150,000 clones, about nine tenths found once. On this clone: Antigen unknown.

The ends lost 4 bases at V and 8 bases at J; junction bases unmatched: 11. This CDR3 has 15 amino acids. CDR1 and CDR2 (germline): SEHNR, FQNEAQ (reference sequence). Broader study findings: In vitro data verified a few CMV-associated chains as specific for CMV antigens. There were some 150 TCR beta chains listed as cytomegalovirus-associated.

Sequencing was performed on PBMCs. This TCR was recovered from a man between 18 and 35 years old in good health and CMV-seronegative. The gene calls are TRBV7-9 and TRBJ1-2, with 9 bases lining up with TRBD1. CDR3 amino acids: CASSSDRGVGLGYTF. DNA for the CDR3: TGTGCCAGCAGCTCCGACAGGGGGGTCGGATTAGGCTACACCTTC.